The rows below give T cell receptor beta chains drawn from one sample of a study of blood T cell repertoires in COVID-19. Clones were read by immunoSEQ multiplex PCR, and TCRdb kept only the in-frame ones, dropping some. The data hold some 270,000 clones, with roughly 88% observed a single time. The material sequenced was PBMCs or T cells enriched from blood (not recorded which). These receptors were obtained from a woman between 40 and 55 years old who had been exposed to COVID-19. Each CDR3 is given with its conserved first and last residue. The order of the fields is clone size, V gene, D gene, J gene, CDR3 protein, CDR3 DNA. The D gene is left open where the match is weak. Rows give clone size only sometimes, using once, few, many, or a class for an expanded clone.

-,TRBV7-6,TRBD2,TRBJ2-1,CASSAGLAGYNEQFF,TGTGCCAGCAGCGCGGGACTAGCGGGATACAATGAGCAGTTCTTC
-,TRBV3-1/TRBV3-2,TRBD2,TRBJ2-1,CASSHRGTSGRIDEQFF,TGTGCCAGCAGCCACCGCGGGACTAGCGGGAGAATCGATGAGCAGTTCTTC
-,TRBV2,-,TRBJ2-7,CASMKTRTDYYEQYF,TGTGCCAGCATGAAGACGAGGACGGACTACTACGAGCAGTACTTC
-,TRBV6-2/TRBV6-3,-,TRBJ2-5,CASSYSIGKGVEETQYF,TGTGCCAGCAGTTACTCGATTGGGAAGGGGGTTGAAGAGACCCAGTACTTC
-,TRBV24-1,-,TRBJ2-3,CATSDPRGGGEYLADTQYF,TGTGCCACCAGTGATCCCCGTGGGGGGGGCGAGTATTTAGCAGATACGCAGTATTTT
-,TRBV5-5,-,TRBJ2-7,CASSSTYEQYF,TGTGCCAGCAGCTCGACATACGAGCAGTACTTC
-,TRBV29-1,TRBD1,TRBJ2-3,CSVDGQGGDTQYF,TGCAGCGTTGATGGACAGGGGGGGGATACGCAGTATTTT
-,TRBV7-2,-,TRBJ2-1,CASSLGAEQFF,TGTGCCAGCAGCTTAGGGGCTGAGCAGTTCTTC
few,TRBV27,-,TRBJ1-1,CASSSAGRVRKAFF,TGTGCCAGCAGTTCCGCCGGGCGGGTTAGAAAAGCTTTCTTT
few,TRBV7-9,-,TRBJ1-6,CASSLAGGGNSPLHF,TGTGCCAGCAGCTTAGCGGGAGGAGGGAACTCACCCCTCCACTTT
-,TRBV7-9,-,TRBJ2-5,CASSVQQETQYF,TGTGCCAGCAGCGTACAACAAGAGACCCAGTACTTC
once,TRBV7-2,-,TRBJ2-5,CASSLRGPYQETQYF,TGTGCCAGCAGCTTAAGGGGCCCGTACCAAGAGACCCAGTACTTC
few,TRBV29-1,-,TRBJ2-3,CSVEGSYRADTQYF,TGCAGCGTTGAAGGGAGCTACCGGGCAGATACGCAGTATTTT
few,TRBV2,TRBD1,TRBJ2-7,CASSAIGQGGGEQYF,TGTGCCAGCAGTGCTATCGGACAGGGGGGCGGCGAGCAGTACTTC
-,TRBV28,TRBD1,TRBJ1-5,CASSSGGVGNQPQHF,TGTGCCAGCAGTTCAGGGGGCGTTGGCAATCAGCCCCAGCATTTT
-,TRBV4-3,TRBD1,TRBJ1-2,CASSYTAGTAYGYTF,TGCGCCAGCAGCTACACAGCAGGGACAGCTTATGGCTACACCTTC
-,TRBV27,-,TRBJ1-1,CASSLKGSTEAFF,TGTGCCAGCAGTTTAAAAGGGAGCACTGAAGCTTTCTTT
-,TRBV18,TRBD1,TRBJ2-4,CASSEGAPKNIQYF,TGTGCCAGCTCAGAGGGGGCGCCCAAAAACATTCAGTACTTC
-,TRBV7-2,-,TRBJ1-3,CASSASTGLSGNTIYF,TGTGCCAGCAGCGCATCGACAGGCCTCTCTGGAAACACCATATATTTT
-,TRBV11-3,-,TRBJ2-5,CASSSRLGRETQYF,TGTGCCAGCAGCTCACGACTAGGACGAGAGACCCAGTACTTC
-,TRBV7-8,-,TRBJ1-3,CASRSAGNTIYF,TGTGCCAGCAGATCAGCGGGAAACACCATATATTTT
-,TRBV5-1,TRBD2,TRBJ2-5,CASSLPGVAGLETQYF,TGCGCCAGCAGCTTGCCCGGGGTAGCGGGGTTAGAGACCCAGTACTTC
-,TRBV28,-,TRBJ2-3,CASSSPSLDTQYF,TGTGCCAGCAGTTCACCCAGTTTAGATACGCAGTATTTT
-,TRBV19,TRBD1,TRBJ1-2,CASSRSGGSRGGYTF,TGTGCCAGTAGTAGATCAGGGGGGAGTCGAGGTGGCTACACCTTC
-,TRBV7-8,TRBD1,TRBJ1-3,CASSLQGGRNTIYF,TGTGCCAGCAGCTTACAAGGGGGCAGAAACACCATATATTTT
once,TRBV11-2,-,TRBJ1-6,CASSSTGGSSPLHF,TGTGCCAGCAGCTCGACAGGCGGGAGTTCACCCCTCCACTTT
-,TRBV5-1,-,TRBJ2-3,CASSLQESRTDTQYF,TGCGCCAGCAGCTTACAGGAGTCGCGCACAGATACGCAGTATTTT
-,TRBV25-1,-,TRBJ2-1,CASSESGSRSYNEQFF,TGTGCCAGCAGTGAATCGGGGAGTAGGTCCTACAATGAGCAGTTCTTC
-,TRBV12-5,-,TRBJ1-4,CASGRGNEKLFF,TGTGCTAGTGGTAGGGGTAATGAAAAACTGTTTTTT
-,TRBV18,TRBD1,TRBJ1-3,CASSPFTGESGNTIYF,TGTGCCAGCTCACCATTTACAGGGGAAAGTGGAAACACCATATATTTT
-,TRBV30,TRBD2,TRBJ2-1,CACYRLAGLNEQFF,TGTGCCTGTTATAGGCTAGCGGGCCTCAATGAGCAGTTCTTC
few,TRBV29-1,-,TRBJ1-2,CSVEAQGLYGYTF,TGCAGCGTTGAAGCGCAGGGGCTCTATGGCTACACCTTC
-,TRBV7-2,-,TRBJ1-2,CASSSAQELNYGYTF,TGTGCCAGCAGCTCAGCACAGGAGTTGAACTATGGCTACACCTTC
-,TRBV4-3,TRBD2,TRBJ2-1,CASSQDPTSGGTEFF,TGCGCCAGCAGCCAAGACCCCACTAGCGGGGGAACGGAGTTCTTC
-,TRBV27,-,TRBJ2-4,CASNYRILAKNIQYF,TGTGCCAGCAATTACAGAATACTAGCCAAAAACATTCAGTACTTC
-,TRBV5-8,-,TRBJ2-4,CASSSPRDKGPNYIQYF,TGTGCCAGCAGCTCACCCCGGGACAAGGGGCCAAATTACATTCAGTACTTC
-,TRBV3-1/TRBV3-2,-,TRBJ2-2,CASSHPMGSTGELFF,TGTGCCAGCAGCCACCCAATGGGGAGCACCGGGGAGCTGTTTTTT
-,TRBV7-8,-,TRBJ1-1,CASSRDYRDEAFF,TGTGCCAGCAGCCGTGACTACAGGGATGAAGCTTTCTTT
-,TRBV6-2/TRBV6-3,TRBD2,TRBJ2-7,CASSYSFSGGPSSYEQYF,TGTGCCAGCAGTTACTCGTTTAGCGGGGGGCCGAGCTCCTACGAGCAGTACTTC
-,TRBV7-9,-,TRBJ1-3,CASSPRVGGSGNTIYF,TGTGCCAGCAGCCCACGAGTTGGGGGGTCCGGAAACACCATATATTTT
-,TRBV2,-,TRBJ2-5,CASRSGQETQYF,TGTGCCAGCAGGTCAGGGCAAGAGACCCAGTACTTC
-,TRBV15,-,TRBJ2-3,CATSGTFPTDTQYF,TGTGCCACCAGCGGCACGTTCCCTACAGATACGCAGTATTTT
-,TRBV5-4,TRBD2,TRBJ2-3,CASSPPGLRTDTQYF,TGTGCCAGCAGCCCCCCGGGACTACGAACAGATACGCAGTATTTT
-,TRBV4-3,-,TRBJ2-3,CASSTRGAGDTQYF,TGCGCCAGCAGCACCCGGGGGGCGGGAGATACGCAGTATTTT
many,TRBV7-9,TRBD1,TRBJ1-4,CASSFGTGGFGEKLFF,TGTGCCAGCAGCTTCGGGACAGGGGGCTTCGGTGAAAAACTGTTTTTT
-,TRBV30,TRBD1,TRBJ1-2,CAWSGTGDHRF,TGTGCCTGGAGCGGGACAGGGGATCACCGCTTC
few,TRBV29-1,TRBD1,TRBJ1-2,CSVRQGAADGYTF,TGCAGCGTGAGGCAGGGGGCGGCGGATGGCTACACCTTC
-,TRBV12-3/TRBV12-4,-,TRBJ2-5,CASTQGGETQYF,TGTGCCAGCACCCAGGGTGGGGAGACCCAGTACTTC
-,TRBV28,TRBD2,TRBJ2-1,CASSWPGTSGYNEQFF,TGTGCCAGCAGTTGGCCGGGGACTAGCGGGTACAATGAGCAGTTCTTC
-,TRBV4-1,-,TRBJ2-1,CASSQDRAWESKQFF,TGCGCCAGCAGCCAAGATAGGGCCTGGGAGAGCAAGCAGTTCTTC